This TCR beta chain is drawn from a study of blood T cells in healthy people across ages. Study-level points and caveats: The CMV status of each donor remained undetermined, and this could have confounded shifts in expanded clonotypes.

A second PCR, run for about 6 to 11 cycles, used a sample-barcoded 5' primer plus a J-beta primer mix. TCRdb reprocessed the 5' RACE reads via MiXCR and lists one record per CDR3 protein. The sample lists about 1.5 million distinct CDR3 sequences, roughly 43% seen once, with about 4.1% in the top ten. Germline loops: CDR1 SGHTA, CDR2 FQGNSA. V lost 7 bases to trimming and J lost 0 bases, with 7 bases between them. This CDR3 is 13 amino acids long. Points on this clonotype: What it recognizes is unknown.

The TCR was taken from a woman under 30 in good health. This chain links TRBV7-2 with TRBJ2-1; D is uncertain. Sequencing was performed on blood. CDR3 sequence reads: CASIKSSYNEQFF. For the CDR3, the DNA is TGTGCCAGCATTAAGAGCTCCTACAATGAGCAGTTCTTC.